This T cell receptor beta chain was profiled in a study of cytotoxic CD8 clonotypes in ibrutinib-treated CLL. This clone was observed a few times. Its antigen is not identified. Study results and limitations: At progression, clonality fell back toward baseline after rising at ibrutinib response. Clonality at baseline surpassed age-matched healthy donors and tracked circulating CD8+ T-cell counts. Stable or contracted on treatment, public clonotypes were also uncommon.

Deep sequencing aimed at 1 in 200,000 to 1 in 1 million T cells' resolution. Clones were sequenced by immunoSEQ multiplex PCR, and TCRdb holds only the in-frame ones, with some missing. The sample includes hundreds of thousands of clones, 60% to 75% of them seen just once. CDR3 length: 16 amino acids. Germline-derived CDR1 and CDR2 are SGHTS and YDEGEE. V lost 0 bases, J lost 6 bases, and 4 bases stayed unmatched. This receptor was identified in a human donor with chronic lymphocytic leukemia. The sample consisted of PBMCs, taken after 24 months of ibrutinib treatment. V is TRBV5-8 and J is TRBJ2-2; 11 bases fit TRBD2. The CDR3 spells CASSLGLAGLAGELFF. CDR3 nucleotide sequence: TGTGCCAGCAGCTTGGGACTAGCGGGACTGGCCGGGGAGCTGTTTTTT.